What follows describes a single TCR beta chain. What it recognizes is unknown. These data originate in a study of CD4 T cells in relation to SARS-CoV-2 and coronaviruses. Study observations and caveats: Memory recall responses, not primary responses primed in culture, are what the assay detects. Crossreactivity was assessed only for spike protein, not other viral proteins.

The CDR3 has 16 amino acids. Germline-derived CDR1 and CDR2 are SEHNR and FQNEAQ (reference sequence). V was pared by 4 bases and J by 2 bases, with 4 bases of the junction left unmatched. Data came from immunoSEQ multiplex PCR; TCRdb stores just in-frame clones and leaves some out. The sample shows 50,000 to 65,000 clones, about 91% of them seen only once. The sequence derives from an adult with COVID-19. The chain links TRBV7-9 to TRBJ2-1; 11 nucleotides match TRBD2. The specimen sequenced was naive CD4+ T cells from PBMCs. Subset: naive CD4+ T cells isolated by negative enrichment. The CDR3: CASSSFSGRAYNEQFF. The DNA for the CDR3 is TGTGCCAGCAGCTCCTTTAGCGGGAGGGCCTACAATGAGCAGTTCTTC.